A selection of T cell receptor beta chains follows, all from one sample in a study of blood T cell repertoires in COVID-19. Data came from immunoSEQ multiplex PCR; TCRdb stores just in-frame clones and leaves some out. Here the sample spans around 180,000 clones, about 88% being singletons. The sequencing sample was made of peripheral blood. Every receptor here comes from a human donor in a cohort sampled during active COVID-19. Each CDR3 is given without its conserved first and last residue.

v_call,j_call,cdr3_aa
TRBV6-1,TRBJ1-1,ASSEPRGGADTEAF
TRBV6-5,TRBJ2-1,ASHLLAGVGEQF
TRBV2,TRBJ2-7,ATGQGAYEQY
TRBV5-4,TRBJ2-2,ASSLKQVASVGELF
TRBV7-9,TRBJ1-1,ASSQDRAAF
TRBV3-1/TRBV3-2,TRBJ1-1,ASSQETLGQANTEAF
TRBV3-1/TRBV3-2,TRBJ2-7,ASSRGQATYEQY
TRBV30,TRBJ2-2,AWKREQGPGELF
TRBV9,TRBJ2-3,ASSGTDYTTDTQY
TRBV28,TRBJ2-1,ASRTGTTYNEQF
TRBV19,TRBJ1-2,ASSPPGQINYGYT
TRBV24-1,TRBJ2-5,ATSDWSGQGARETQY
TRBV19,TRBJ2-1,ASSRLAGTSSYNEQF
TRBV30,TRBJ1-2,AWSPSDRVRAGYT
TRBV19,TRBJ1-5,ASSFRAGGHNQPQH
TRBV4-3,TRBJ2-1,ASSLTSGRANEQF
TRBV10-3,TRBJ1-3,AIRNTGGGSLDTIY
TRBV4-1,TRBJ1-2,ASSQFRSLNYGYT
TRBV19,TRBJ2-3,ASSGAGYIVTDTQY
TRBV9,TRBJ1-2,ASSVGRTPYGYT
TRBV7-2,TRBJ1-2,ASSRHLDFGGYT
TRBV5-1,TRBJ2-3,ASSLEGTATDTQY
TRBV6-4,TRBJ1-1,ASGDRGIMNTEAF
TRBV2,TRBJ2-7,ASKLNYEQY
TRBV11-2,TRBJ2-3,ASSITGGRGTDTQY
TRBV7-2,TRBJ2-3,ASSLARGGHTDTQY
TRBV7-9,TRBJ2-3,ASSLGSGGSTDTQY
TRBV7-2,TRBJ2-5,ASSPGYGGLETQY
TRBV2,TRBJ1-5,ASSDRGSNQPQH
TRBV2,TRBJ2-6,ASSVSQVHSGANVLT
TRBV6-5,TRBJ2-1,ASSYSRGFNEQF
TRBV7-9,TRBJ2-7,ASSIGGEGQY
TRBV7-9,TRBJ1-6,ASTPGTGHSPLH
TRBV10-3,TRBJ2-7,AIRRESGEQY
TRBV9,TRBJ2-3,ASSVSISDTQY
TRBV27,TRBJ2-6,ASSFRQGVSGANVLT
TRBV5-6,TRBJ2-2,ASSLALAGGSGELF
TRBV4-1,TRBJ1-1,ASRPGTVNAEAF
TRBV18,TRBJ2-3,ASSPDSGRLVSDTQY
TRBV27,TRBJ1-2,ASSAGTTSGGYT
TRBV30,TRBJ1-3,AWHHPGGQGSSGNTIY
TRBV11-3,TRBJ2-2,ASSRGGLTGELF
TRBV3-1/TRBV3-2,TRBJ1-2,ASSQDGTGALYGYT
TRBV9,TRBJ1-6,ASSVETGVGNSPLH
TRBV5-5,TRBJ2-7,ASSTTGPEQY
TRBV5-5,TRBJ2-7,ASSALGDSKEQY
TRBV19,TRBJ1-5,ASSIAGYSNQPQH
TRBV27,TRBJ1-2,ASSPLGRSAGYT
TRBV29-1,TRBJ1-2,SVEDRSWEDPPGYT
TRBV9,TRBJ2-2,ASSVSGLKNTGELF
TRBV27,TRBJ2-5,ASSPGLAALRQETQY
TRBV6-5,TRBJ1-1,ASSDSGRATEAF
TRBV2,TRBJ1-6,ASSDSRDRINSPLH
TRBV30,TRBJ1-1,AWMGQYTEAF
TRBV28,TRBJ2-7,ASSRTGQTYEQY
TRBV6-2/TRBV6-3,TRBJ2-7,ASSYGDSYYEQY
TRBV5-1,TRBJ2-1,ASSQGTSANEQF